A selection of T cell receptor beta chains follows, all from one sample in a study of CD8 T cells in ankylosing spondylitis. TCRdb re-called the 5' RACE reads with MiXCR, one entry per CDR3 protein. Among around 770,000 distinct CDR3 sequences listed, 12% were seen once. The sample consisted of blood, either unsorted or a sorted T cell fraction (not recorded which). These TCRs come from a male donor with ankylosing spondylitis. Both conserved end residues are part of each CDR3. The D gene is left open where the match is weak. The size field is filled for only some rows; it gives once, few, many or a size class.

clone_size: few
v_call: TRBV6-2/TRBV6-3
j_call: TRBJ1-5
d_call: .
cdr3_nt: TGTGCCAGCAGGCGGGACAACGGTGGCAATCAGCCCCAGCATTTT
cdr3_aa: CASRRDNGGNQPQHF

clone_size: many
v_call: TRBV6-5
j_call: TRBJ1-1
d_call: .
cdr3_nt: TGTGCCAGCAGTTATAGGGCCCCTGGGAACACTGAAGCTTTCTTT
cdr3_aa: CASSYRAPGNTEAFF

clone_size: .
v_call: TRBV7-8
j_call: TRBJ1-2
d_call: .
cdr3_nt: TGTGCCAGCAGCTTAGCGGGACGCCTAAGATTCCCTAACTATGGCTACACCTTC
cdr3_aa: CASSLAGRLRFPNYGYTF

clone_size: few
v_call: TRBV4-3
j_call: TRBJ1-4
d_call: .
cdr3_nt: TGCGCCAGCAGCCAAGAAGCCAGAACTAATGAAAAACTGTTTTTT
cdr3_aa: CASSQEARTNEKLFF

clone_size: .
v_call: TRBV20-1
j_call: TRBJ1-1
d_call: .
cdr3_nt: TGCAGTGCTAGAGTACAGCTTCTTGGTACTGAAGCTTTCTTT
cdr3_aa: CSARVQLLGTEAFF

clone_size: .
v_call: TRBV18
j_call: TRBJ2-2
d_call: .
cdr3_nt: TGTGCCAGCTCCCTTACCGGGACAAGGAACACCGGGGAGCTGTTTTTT
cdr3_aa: CASSLTGTRNTGELFF

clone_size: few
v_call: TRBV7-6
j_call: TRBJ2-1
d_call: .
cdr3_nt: TGTGCCAGCAGCTCCGTGGGAGGCAGGGCCTCCTACAATGAGCAGTTCTTC
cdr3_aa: CASSSVGGRASYNEQFF

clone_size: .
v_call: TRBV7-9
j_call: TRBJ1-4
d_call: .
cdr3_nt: TGTGCCAGCAGCTCGGGGACCGGGGATAATGAAAAACTGTTTTTT
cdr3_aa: CASSSGTGDNEKLFF

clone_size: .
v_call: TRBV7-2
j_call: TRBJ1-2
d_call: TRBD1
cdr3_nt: TGTGCCAGCAGCTCCCGAGGGACAGGGACGAACTATGGCTACACCTTC
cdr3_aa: CASSSRGTGTNYGYTF

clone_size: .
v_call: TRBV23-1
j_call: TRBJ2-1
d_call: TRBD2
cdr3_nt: TGCGCCAGCAGAAAAGGCGGGAGCGTCTACAATGAGCAGTTCTTC
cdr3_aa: CASRKGGSVYNEQFF

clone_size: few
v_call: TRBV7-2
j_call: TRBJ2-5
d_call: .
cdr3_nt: TGTGCCAGCAGCTTAGATGCAGGGACAGAGACCCAGTACTTC
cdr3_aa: CASSLDAGTETQYF

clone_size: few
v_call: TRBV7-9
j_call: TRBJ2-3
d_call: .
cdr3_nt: TGTGCCAGCAGCCCTTCCTCGCAGTATTTT
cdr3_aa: CASSPSSQYF

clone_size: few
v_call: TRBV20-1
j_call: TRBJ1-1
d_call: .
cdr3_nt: TGCAGTGCCCCGACAGTGCACAACACTGAAGCTTTCTTT
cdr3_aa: CSAPTVHNTEAFF

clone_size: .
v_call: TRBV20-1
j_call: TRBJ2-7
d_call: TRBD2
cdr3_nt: TGCAGTGCTAAACTAGCGGGAGTAGAAGAGCAGTACTTC
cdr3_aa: CSAKLAGVEEQYF

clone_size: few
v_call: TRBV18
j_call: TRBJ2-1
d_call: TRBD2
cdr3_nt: TGTGCCAGCTCACCATATCCAGCGGGGGACTCCTACAATGAGCAGTTCTTC
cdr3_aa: CASSPYPAGDSYNEQFF

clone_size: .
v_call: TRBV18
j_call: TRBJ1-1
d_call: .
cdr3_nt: TGTGCCAGCTCATTCTCGGGACACTCGAACACTGAAGCTTTCTTT
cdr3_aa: CASSFSGHSNTEAFF

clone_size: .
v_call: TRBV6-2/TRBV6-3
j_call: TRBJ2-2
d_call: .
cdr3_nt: TGTGCCAGCAGGACCGGTTCGAACACCGGGGAGCTGTTTTTT
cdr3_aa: CASRTGSNTGELFF

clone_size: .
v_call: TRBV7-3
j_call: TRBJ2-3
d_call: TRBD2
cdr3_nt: TGTGCCAGCAGCTTTAGGCGGGGGAGCACAGATACGCAGTATTTT
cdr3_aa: CASSFRRGSTDTQYF

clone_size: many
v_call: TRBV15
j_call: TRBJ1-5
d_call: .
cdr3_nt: TGTGCCACCAGCAGAGGGTGGAGGGCTAGCAATCAGCCCCAGCATTTT
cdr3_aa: CATSRGWRASNQPQHF

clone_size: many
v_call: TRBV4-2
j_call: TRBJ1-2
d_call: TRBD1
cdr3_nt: TGTGCCAGCAGCCAAGTACAGGGGACCTATGGCTACACCTTC
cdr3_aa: CASSQVQGTYGYTF

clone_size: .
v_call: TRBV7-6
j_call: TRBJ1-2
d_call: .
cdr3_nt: TGTGCCAGCAGCCCCGAGGCTTTCAACTATGGCTACACCTTC
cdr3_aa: CASSPEAFNYGYTF

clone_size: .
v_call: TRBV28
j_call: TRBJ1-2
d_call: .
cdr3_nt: TGTGCCAGCAGTGTCTTCTTTGGGCAGGACAACTATGGCTACACCTTC
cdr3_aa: CASSVFFGQDNYGYTF

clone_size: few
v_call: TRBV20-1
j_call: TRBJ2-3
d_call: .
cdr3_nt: TGCAGTGCTAGAGCCCTAGCGAGGGGCGCAGATACGCAGTATTTT
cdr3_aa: CSARALARGADTQYF